Shown below are 9 T cell receptor beta chains from a single sample sequenced in a study of T-cell reconstitution after alpha-beta-depleted transplantation in children. Unique molecular identifiers were built into the TCRbeta library. TCRdb analysed the PCR reads with MiXCR anew, one entry per CDR3 protein. The sample has 250,000 to 300,000 distinct CDR3 sequences, roughly a tenth seen once. The sequencing here drew on PBMCs, taken before TCRalphabeta/CD19-depleted stem cell transplant. Every receptor here comes from a boy under three years old with acute myeloid leukemia, due to receive a stem cell transplant.

The CDR3 region has the DNA TGTGCCAGCAGCGTGGGGACTAGCGGGGGGGCAAACACAGATACGCAGTATTTT. Translation: CASSVGTSGGANTDTQYF. The V call is TRBV9, the J call TRBJ2-3; 16 bases fit TRBD2. This CDR3 contains 18 residues. Germline loops: CDR1 SGDLS, CDR2 YYNGEE. Unmatched junction bases numbered 5, after V lost 2 bases and J lost 2 bases.

The gene calls are TRBV6-2 or TRBV6-3 and TRBJ2-6, with D unclear. V was trimmed by 6 bases and J by 0 bases, leaving 18 bases between them. The CDR3 totals 18 residues. Germline V lookup: CDR1 MNHEY, CDR2 SVGEGT. DNA of the CDR3: TGTGCCAGCAGATCCCCCAAGCTCTTCAGCTCTGGGGCCAACGTCCTGACTTTC. Translating gives CASRSPKLFSSGANVLTF.

In its sample, this clonotype was seen a few times. The chain is built from TRBV5-1 and TRBJ2-6; 9 positions agree with TRBD1. V lost 4 bases, J lost 2 bases, and 1 base stayed unmatched. The CDR3 sequence is 15 residues long. Germline values: CDR1 SGHRS, CDR2 YFSETQ. The CDR3 region is CASSTGGTGANVLTF. CDR3 sequence (DNA): TGCGCCAGCAGCACAGGGGGCACTGGGGCCAACGTCCTGACTTTC.

This clonotype was seen many times. This chain links TRBV9 with TRBJ2-7; 10 bases are a match to TRBD2. V was clipped by 0 bases and J by 4 bases; unmatched bases: 10. Germline CDR1 is SGDLS and CDR2 is YYNGEE. The CDR3 is 17 amino acids. The CDR3 DNA reads as TGTGCCAGCAGCGTAGGTACCCCGGGACTAGCGAATTACGAGCAGTACTTC. It specifies CASSVGTPGLANYEQYF. Full variable domain (remainder filled in from reference TRBV9 and TRBJ2-7): DSGVTQTPKHLITATGQRVTLRCSPRSGDLSVYWYQQSLDQGLQFLIQYYNGEERAKGNILERFSAQQFPDLHSELNLSSLELGDSALYFCASSVGTPGLANYEQYFGPGTRLTVT.

Many counts were recorded for this clonotype. The rearrangement links TRBV7-8 to TRBJ2-2, with D hard to call. Germline lookup yields CDR1 SGHVS and CDR2 FQNEAQ. The CDR3 has 15 residues. Trimming removed 5 bases at V and 3 bases at J, with 13 bases between. The DNA of the CDR3 is TGTGCCAGCAGCCCTGGGTCCCTTTACACCGGGGAGCTGTTTTTT. This encodes CASSPGSLYTGELFF.

This clonotype showed up many times. The rearrangement uses TRBV4-3 and TRBJ2-3; D remains ambiguous. CDR1 and CDR2 (germline): LGHNA, YSLEER. V lost 3 bases and J 2 bases, leaving 18 bases between the germline ends. This CDR3 spans 17 amino acids. Written as DNA, the CDR3 is TGCGCCAGCAGCCATTTATATCCCCTCGGCTCCACAGATACGCAGTATTTT. Translation gives CASSHLYPLGSTDTQYF.

In its sample, this clonotype was seen many times. The chain combines TRBV5-1 with TRBJ1-1; D possibly corresponds to TRBD1 (5 bases). Per germline, CDR1 SGHRS and CDR2 YFSETQ. Trimming cost V 3 bases and J 2 bases, with 8 bases left between them. The CDR3 contains 13 residues. The CDR3 sequence: CASSSTGNTEAFF. The CDR3 coding sequence is TGCGCCAGCAGCTCTACAGGTAACACTGAAGCTTTCTTT.

Note on this clonotype: A clone one base away is much larger, so this may be a read error. Since no conserved phenylalanine or tryptophan closes the CDR3, a read error is the likely cause. The CDR3, as DNA: TGTGCCAGCAGTTACAGACTAGCGGGACGGGAGACCCAGTACTCC. It translates to CASSYRLAGRETQYS. J is TRBJ2-5 and V is TRBV6-5; 11 bases are shared with TRBD2. V shed 2 bases and J 5 bases; nucleotides not matched to a gene: 4. Looked up from germline, CDR1 is MNHEY and CDR2 is SVGAGI. The CDR3 has 15 amino acids.

This clonotype was counted a few times. In DNA, the CDR3 is TGTGCCAGCAGTTTAGGAACAGGGAAGTCCTATAATTCACCCCTCCACTTT. Protein sequence: CASSLGTGKSYNSPLHF. The chain links TRBV28 to TRBJ1-6; D perhaps matches TRBD1 (6 bases). This CDR3 is built from 17 residues. V dropped 2 bases and J dropped 1 base, with 12 bases sitting between them. Germline V gives CDR1 MDHEN, CDR2 SYDVKM.